The clone carrying this T cell receptor beta chain was picked up many times. This sample is part of a study of T-cell reconstitution after alpha-beta-depleted transplantation in children. Germline values: CDR1 SGHRS, CDR2 YFSETQ. Trimming at V came to 0 bases and at J to 3 bases, leaving 11 bases not matched to a gene. The CDR3 length is 18 residues. Unique molecular identifiers were incorporated when the TCRbeta library was constructed. Each CDR3 protein gets one entry after TCRdb re-called the PCR reads with MiXCR. Of 350,000 to 450,000 distinct CDR3 sequences listed, over 20% were seen once; the top ten hold around 4%.

This chain uses TRBV5-1 with TRBJ2-7, with 11 bases matching TRBD2. This TCR was sampled from a human donor who donated a stem cell graft to a child with acute myeloid leukemia. The source was PBMCs from the stem cell graft donor, collected from the stem cell graft. The CDR3 region is CASSLEIRRLAGSYEQYF. The CDR3 coding sequence is TGCGCCAGCAGCTTGGAAATACGCAGACTAGCGGGAAGCTACGAGCAGTACTTC.